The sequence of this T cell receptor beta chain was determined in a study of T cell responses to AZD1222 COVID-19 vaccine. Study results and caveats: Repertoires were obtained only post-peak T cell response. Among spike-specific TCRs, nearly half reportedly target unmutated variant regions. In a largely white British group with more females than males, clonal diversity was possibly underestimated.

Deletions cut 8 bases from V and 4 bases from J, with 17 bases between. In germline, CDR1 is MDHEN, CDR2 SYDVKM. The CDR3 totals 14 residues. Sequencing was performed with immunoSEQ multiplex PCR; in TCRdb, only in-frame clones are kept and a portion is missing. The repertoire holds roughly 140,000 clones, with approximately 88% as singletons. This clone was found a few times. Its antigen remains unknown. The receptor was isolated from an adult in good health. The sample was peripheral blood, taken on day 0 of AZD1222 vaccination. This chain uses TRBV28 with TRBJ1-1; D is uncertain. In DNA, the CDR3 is TGTGCCAGCCTGACGCCCGAACGGGGCACTGAAGCTTTCTTT. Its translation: CASLTPERGTEAFF. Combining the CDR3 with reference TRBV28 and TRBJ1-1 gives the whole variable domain DVKVTQSSRYLVKRTGEKVFLECVQDMDHENMFWYRQDPGLGLRLIYFSYDVKMKEKGDIPEGYSVSREKKERFSLILESASTNQTSMYLCASLTPERGTEAFFGQGTRLTVV.